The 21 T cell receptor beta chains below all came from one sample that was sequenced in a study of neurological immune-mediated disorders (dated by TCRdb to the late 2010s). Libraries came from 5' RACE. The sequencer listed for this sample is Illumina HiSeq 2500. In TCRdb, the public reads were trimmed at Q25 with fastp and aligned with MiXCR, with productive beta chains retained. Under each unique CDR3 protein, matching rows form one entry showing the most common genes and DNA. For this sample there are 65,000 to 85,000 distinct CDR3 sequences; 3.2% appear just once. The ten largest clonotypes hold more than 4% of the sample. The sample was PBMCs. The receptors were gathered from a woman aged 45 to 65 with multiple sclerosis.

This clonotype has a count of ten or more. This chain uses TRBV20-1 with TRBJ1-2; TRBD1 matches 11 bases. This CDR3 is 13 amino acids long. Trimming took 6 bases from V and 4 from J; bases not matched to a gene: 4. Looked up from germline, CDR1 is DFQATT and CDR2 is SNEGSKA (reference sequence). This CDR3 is CSARGQGGYGYTF. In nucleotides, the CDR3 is TGCAGTGCCCGGGGACAGGGGGGCTATGGCTACACCTTC.

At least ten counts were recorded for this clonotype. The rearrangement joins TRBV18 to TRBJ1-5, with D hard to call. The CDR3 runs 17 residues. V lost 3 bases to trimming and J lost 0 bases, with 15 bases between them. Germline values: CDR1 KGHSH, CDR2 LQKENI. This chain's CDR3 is CASSPVPKTYSNQPQHF. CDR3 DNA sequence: TGTGCCAGCTCACCGGTTCCAAAAACTTATAGCAATCAGCCCCAGCATTTT.

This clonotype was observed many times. The CDR3 here is CASSAGVYNEQFF. The CDR3 DNA reads as TGCGCCAGCAGCGCCGGGGTCTACAATGAGCAGTTCTTC. The J gene is TRBJ2-1, the V gene TRBV10-2, with TRBD2 as a possible D gene (5 bases). This CDR3 comprises 13 residues. V shed 6 bases and J shed 3 bases, with 9 bases lying between them. Per germline, CDR1 WSHSY and CDR2 SAAADI.

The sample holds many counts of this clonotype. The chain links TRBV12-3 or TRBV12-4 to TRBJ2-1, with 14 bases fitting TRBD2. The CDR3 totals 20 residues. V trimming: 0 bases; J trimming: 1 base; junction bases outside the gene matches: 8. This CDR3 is CASSLASGLAGGGSYNEQFF. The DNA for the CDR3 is TGTGCCAGCAGTTTAGCGTCAGGACTAGCGGGAGGAGGGTCCTACAATGAGCAGTTCTTC.

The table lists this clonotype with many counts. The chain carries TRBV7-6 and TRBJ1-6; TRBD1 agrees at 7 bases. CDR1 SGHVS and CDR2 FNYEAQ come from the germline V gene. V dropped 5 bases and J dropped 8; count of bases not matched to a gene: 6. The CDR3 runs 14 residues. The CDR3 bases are TGTGCCAGCAGCCTGAACAGGGGCGATTCACCCCTCCACTTT. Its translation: CASSLNRGDSPLHF.

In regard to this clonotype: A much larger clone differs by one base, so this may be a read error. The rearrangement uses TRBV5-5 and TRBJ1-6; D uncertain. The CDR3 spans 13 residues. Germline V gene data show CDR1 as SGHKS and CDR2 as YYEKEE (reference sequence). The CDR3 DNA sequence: TGTGCCAGCAGCTTGGCCGGGGAATCACCCCTCAACTTT. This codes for CASSLAGESPLNF.

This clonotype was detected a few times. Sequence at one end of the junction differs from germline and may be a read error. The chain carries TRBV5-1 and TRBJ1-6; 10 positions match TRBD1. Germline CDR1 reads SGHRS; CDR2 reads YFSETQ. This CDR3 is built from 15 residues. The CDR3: CASSSTGTGVSTLNF. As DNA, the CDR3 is TGCGCCAGCAGCTCTACCGGGACAGGGGTTTCAACCCTCAACTTT.

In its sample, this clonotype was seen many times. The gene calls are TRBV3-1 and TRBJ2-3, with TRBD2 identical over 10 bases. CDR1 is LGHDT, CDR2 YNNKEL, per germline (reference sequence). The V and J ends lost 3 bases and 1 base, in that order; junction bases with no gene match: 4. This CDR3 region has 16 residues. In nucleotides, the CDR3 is TGTGCCAGCAGCCATAATCTAGCGGGAGGCACAGATACGCAGTATTTT. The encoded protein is CASSHNLAGGTDTQYF.

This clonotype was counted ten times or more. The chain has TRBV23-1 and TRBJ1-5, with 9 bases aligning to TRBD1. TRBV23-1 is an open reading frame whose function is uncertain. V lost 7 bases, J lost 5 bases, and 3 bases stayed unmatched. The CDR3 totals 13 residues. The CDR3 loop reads CASTRQGDQPQHF. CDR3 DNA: TGCGCCAGCACCAGACAGGGGGATCAGCCCCAGCATTTT.

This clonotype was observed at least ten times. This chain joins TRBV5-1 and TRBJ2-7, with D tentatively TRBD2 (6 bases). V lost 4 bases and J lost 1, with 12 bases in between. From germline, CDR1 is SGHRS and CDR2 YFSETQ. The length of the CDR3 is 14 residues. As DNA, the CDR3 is TGCGCCAGCAGCAAGGACGGGGGATCCTACGAGCAGTACTTC. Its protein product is CASSKDGGSYEQYF. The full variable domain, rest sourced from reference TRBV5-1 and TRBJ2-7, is KAGVTQTPRYLIKTRGQQVTLSCSPISGHRSVSWYQQTPGQGLQFLFEYFSETQRNKGNFPGRFSGRQFSNSRSEMNVSTLELGDSALYLCASSKDGGSYEQYFGPGTRLTVT.

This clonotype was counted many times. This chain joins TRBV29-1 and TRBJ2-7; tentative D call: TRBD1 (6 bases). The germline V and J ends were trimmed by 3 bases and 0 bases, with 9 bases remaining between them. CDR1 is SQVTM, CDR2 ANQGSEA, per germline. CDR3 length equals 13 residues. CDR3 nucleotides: TGCAGCGTTGATACAGGGAGCTCCTACGAGCAGTACTTC. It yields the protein CSVDTGSSYEQYF.

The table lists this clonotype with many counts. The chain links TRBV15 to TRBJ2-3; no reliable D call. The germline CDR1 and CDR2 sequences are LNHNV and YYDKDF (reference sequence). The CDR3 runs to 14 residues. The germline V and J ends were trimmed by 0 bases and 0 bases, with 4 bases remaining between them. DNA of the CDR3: TGTGCCACCAGCAGAGAGCATAGCACAGATACGCAGTATTTT. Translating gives CATSREHSTDTQYF. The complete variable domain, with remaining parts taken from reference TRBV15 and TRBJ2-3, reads DAMVIQNPRYQVTQFGKPVTLSCSQTLNHNVMYWYQQKSSQAPKLLFHYYDKDFNNEADTPDNFQSRRPNTSFCFLDIRSPGLGDTAMYLCATSREHSTDTQYFGPGTRLTVL.

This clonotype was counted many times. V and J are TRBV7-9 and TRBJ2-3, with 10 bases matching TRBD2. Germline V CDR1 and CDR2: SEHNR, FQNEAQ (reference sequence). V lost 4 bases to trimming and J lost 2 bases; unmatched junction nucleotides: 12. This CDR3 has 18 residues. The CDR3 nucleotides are TGTGCCAGCAGCTCTTGGACCATAGCGGGGGGCCTCACAGATACGCAGTATTTT. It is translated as CASSSWTIAGGLTDTQYF.

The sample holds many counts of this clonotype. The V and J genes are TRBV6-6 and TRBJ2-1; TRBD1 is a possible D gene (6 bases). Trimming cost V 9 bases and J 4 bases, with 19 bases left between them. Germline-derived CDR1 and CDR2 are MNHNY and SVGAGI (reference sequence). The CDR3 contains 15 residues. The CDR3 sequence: CASSLFGQFYNEQFF. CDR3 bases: TGTGCCAGTTCTTTATTTGGACAGTTTTACAATGAGCAGTTCTTC.

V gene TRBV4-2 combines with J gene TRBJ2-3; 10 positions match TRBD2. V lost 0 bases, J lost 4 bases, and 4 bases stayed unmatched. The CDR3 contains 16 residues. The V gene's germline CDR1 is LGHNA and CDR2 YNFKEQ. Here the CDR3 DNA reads TGTGCCAGCAGCCAAGATACTAGCGGGATAGCAGATACGCAGTATTTT. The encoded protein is CASSQDTSGIADTQYF.

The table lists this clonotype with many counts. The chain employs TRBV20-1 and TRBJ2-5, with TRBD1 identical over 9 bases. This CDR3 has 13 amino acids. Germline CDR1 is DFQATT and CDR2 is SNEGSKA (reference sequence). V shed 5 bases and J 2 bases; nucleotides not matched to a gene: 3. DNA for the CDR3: TGCAGTGCTTACGGGACAGGGCAAGAGACCCAGTACTTC. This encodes CSAYGTGQETQYF.

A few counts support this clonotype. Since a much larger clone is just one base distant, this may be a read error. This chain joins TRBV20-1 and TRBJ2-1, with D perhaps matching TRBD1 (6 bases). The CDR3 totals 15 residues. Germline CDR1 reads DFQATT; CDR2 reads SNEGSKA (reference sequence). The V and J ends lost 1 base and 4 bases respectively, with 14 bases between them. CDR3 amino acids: CSARGERTAYNEQFF. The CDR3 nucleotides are TGCAGTGCTAGAGGCGAAAGGACAGCTTACAATGAGCAGTTCTTC.

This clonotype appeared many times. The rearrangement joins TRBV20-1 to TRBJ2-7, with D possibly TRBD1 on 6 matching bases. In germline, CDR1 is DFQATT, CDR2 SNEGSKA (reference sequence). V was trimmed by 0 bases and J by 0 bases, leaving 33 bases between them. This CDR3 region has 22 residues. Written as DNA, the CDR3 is TGCAGTGCTAGAGATGAAAGGTTAAGGACAGCGACAGATCTTTCAGGCTCCTACGAGCAGTACGTC. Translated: CSARDERLRTATDLSGSYEQYV.

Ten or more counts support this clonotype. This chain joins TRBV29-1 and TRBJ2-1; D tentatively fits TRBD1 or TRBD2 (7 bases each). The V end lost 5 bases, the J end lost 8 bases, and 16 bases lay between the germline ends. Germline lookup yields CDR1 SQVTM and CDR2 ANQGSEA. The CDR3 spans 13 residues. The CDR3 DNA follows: TGCAGCGTTCCCCTGCCAGGGGGGGATGAGCAGTTCTTC. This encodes CSVPLPGGDEQFF.

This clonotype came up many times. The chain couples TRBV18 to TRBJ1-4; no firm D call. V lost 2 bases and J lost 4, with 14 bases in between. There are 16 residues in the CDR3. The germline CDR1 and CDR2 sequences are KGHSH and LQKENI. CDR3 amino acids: CASSPTRTAHNEKLFF. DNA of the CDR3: TGTGCCAGCTCACCAACGAGGACGGCCCATAATGAAAAACTGTTTTTT.

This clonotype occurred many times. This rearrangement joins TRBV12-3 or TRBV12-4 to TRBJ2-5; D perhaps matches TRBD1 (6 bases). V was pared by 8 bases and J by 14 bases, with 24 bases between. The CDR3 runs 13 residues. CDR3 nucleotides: TGTGCCAGCTCCGGGACAAGGCGCGGTAATTTTTACTTC. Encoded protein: CASSGTRRGNFYF.